These 32 T cell receptor beta chains share one sample of origin, sequenced in a study of T cell responses to AZD1222 COVID-19 vaccine. Sequenced by immunoSEQ multiplex PCR; TCRdb stores in-frame clones only, minus some. This sample has about 220,000 clones, with 85% to 95% found just once. The sequencing here drew on peripheral blood, taken on day 0 of MenACWY control vaccination. All receptors come from an adult in good health.

The chain combines TRBV5-1 with TRBJ2-3, with TRBD2 matching over 10 bases. Unmatched junction bases numbered 3, after V lost 5 bases and J lost 0 bases. CDR1 and CDR2 (germline): SGHRS, YFSETQ. This CDR3 spans 15 amino acids. In DNA form, the CDR3 reads TGCGCCAGCAGAATAGCGGGGGGCAGCACAGATACGCAGTATTTT. Translated, it gives CASRIAGGSTDTQYF.

The chain combines TRBV12-3 or TRBV12-4 with TRBJ2-1; tentative D call: TRBD2 (6 bases). CDR3 length equals 13 residues. V lost 6 bases, J lost 10 bases, and 16 bases lay in between. In DNA, the CDR3 is TGTGCCAGCAGGGCGGAGGGATCTGGAGAGCAGTTCTTC. Protein product: CASRAEGSGEQFF.

The chain is built from TRBV19 and TRBJ1-4, with 9 positions matching TRBD1. Germline V gives CDR1 LNHDA, CDR2 SQIVND (reference sequence). After removal of 9 bases from V and 4 bases from J, the junction contained 6 bases not matched to a gene. The CDR3 loop spans 14 amino acids. CDR3 sequence (DNA): TGTGCCAGCACAGGGGGCGTTAATAATGAAAAACTGTTTTTT. This sequence encodes CASTGGVNNEKLFF.

CDR3 sequence: CAWRKGPNTEAFF. As DNA, the CDR3 is TGTGCCTGGAGAAAAGGCCCTAACACTGAAGCTTTCTTT. The rearrangement uses TRBV30 and TRBJ1-1; D remains ambiguous. The germline V and J ends were trimmed by 3 bases and 2 bases, with 10 bases remaining between them. The CDR3 runs 13 residues. The V gene's germline CDR1 is GTSNPN and CDR2 SVGIG (reference sequence).

This clone was counted a single time. The chain recombines TRBV10-2 with TRBJ1-5; no reliable D call. Germline values: CDR1 WSHSY, CDR2 SAAADI. V was clipped by 2 bases and J by 5 bases, with 13 bases between them. This CDR3 has 15 residues. The CDR3 DNA reads TGCGCCAGCAGTGAGGGTAGGCTCTGGGATCAGCCCCAGCATTTT. It yields the protein CASSEGRLWDQPQHF.

V usage is TRBV11-2 and J usage is TRBJ1-4; no reliable D call. The CDR3 runs 13 residues. Trimming pared 5 bases from V and 14 bases from J, leaving 18 bases between. Germline CDR1 and CDR2: SGHAT and FQNNGV. CDR3 nucleotide sequence: TGTGCCAGCAGCCTCATCCCGGACGAGTTTCTGTTTTTT. Translation gives CASSLIPDEFLFF.

This clone has a handful of counts. V is TRBV2 and J is TRBJ2-7, with 7 bases that match TRBD1. The length of the CDR3 is 14 residues. CDR1 SNHLY and CDR2 FYNNEI come from the germline V gene. V was clipped by 2 bases and J by 4 bases; unmatched bases: 5. In nucleotides, the CDR3 is TGTGCCAGCAGTGAACAGGGGGTTTCTTACGAGCAGTACTTC. This codes for CASSEQGVSYEQYF. Combining the CDR3 with reference TRBV2 and TRBJ2-7 gives the whole variable domain EPEVTQTPSHQVTQMGQEVILRCVPISNHLYFYWYRQILGQKVEFLVSFYNNEISEKSEIFDDQFSVERPDGSNFTLKIRSTKLEDSAMYFCASSEQGVSYEQYFGPGTRLTVT.

The chain is built from TRBV25-1 and TRBJ1-4, with a tentative D call TRBD1 (5 bases). Per the germline V gene, CDR1 is MGHDK and CDR2 is SYGVNS. This CDR3 has 15 residues. Trimming took off 7 bases at V and 6 bases at J, with 18 bases between the two ends. The CDR3 here is CASTEQRGRDEKLFF. The CDR3 coding sequence is TGTGCCAGCACAGAACAGAGGGGTAGGGATGAAAAACTGTTTTTT.

This chain links TRBV6-4 with TRBJ1-6; TRBD1 might be the D (5 bases). The germline V gene has CDR1 MRHNA and CDR2 SNTAGT. Trimming pared 6 bases from V and 6 bases from J, leaving 9 bases between. This CDR3 has 13 residues. The CDR3 spells CASSRDFNSPLHF. CDR3 nucleotide sequence: TGTGCCAGCAGCAGGGATTTTAATTCACCCCTCCACTTT.

The CDR3 nucleotides are TGCGCCAGCAAAAAGGGTTCGGGTGACAGCTATTACAATGAGCAGTTCTTC. Protein: CASKKGSGDSYYNEQFF. The genes are TRBV5-1 and TRBJ2-1; tentative D call: TRBD1 (5 bases). Germline CDR1 reads SGHRS; CDR2 reads YFSETQ. Deletions cut 6 bases from V and 4 bases from J, with 23 bases between. CDR3 length: 17 amino acids.

The rearrangement links TRBV6-5 to TRBJ1-1, with 10 bases lining up with TRBD1. The CDR3 extends over 14 amino acids. V dropped 6 bases and J dropped 4; count of bases not matched to a gene: 5. CDR1 is MNHEY, CDR2 SVGAGI, per germline. The CDR3 protein is CASSPGQGSTEAFF. The CDR3 DNA sequence: TGTGCCAGCAGCCCGGGACAGGGGAGCACTGAAGCTTTCTTT.

The rearrangement links TRBV19 to TRBJ2-3, with 10 bases that match TRBD2. CDR1 is LNHDA, CDR2 SQIVND, per germline (reference sequence). CDR3 size: 16 residues. Germline trimming cut 6 bases from V and 4 bases from J; bases unmatched to any gene: 10. The chain's CDR3 is CASREPSGGQPDTQYF. CDR3 DNA: TGTGCCAGTAGGGAGCCTAGCGGGGGCCAACCAGATACGCAGTATTTT.

The chain recombines TRBV5-6 with TRBJ2-3, with TRBD1 identical over 8 bases. This CDR3 is 14 amino acids long. The ends lost 4 bases at V and 3 bases at J; junction bases unmatched: 4. Looked up from germline, CDR1 is SGHDT and CDR2 is YYEEEE. CDR3 in DNA: TGTGCCAGCAGCCTAAGACAGGGGACAGATACGCAGTATTTT. Translating it yields CASSLRQGTDTQYF.

The CDR3 region is CASRRGQVEKLFF. CDR3 in DNA: TGTGCCAGTAGAAGGGGACAGGTTGAAAAACTGTTTTTT. This chain links TRBV19 with TRBJ1-4, with 8 bases that match TRBD1. There are 13 residues in the CDR3. CDR1 and CDR2 from the germline V gene are LNHDA and SQIVND (reference sequence). V lost 6 bases, J lost 7 bases, and 4 bases stayed unmatched.

The chain employs TRBV7-2 and TRBJ2-2; 12 positions match TRBD2. CDR3 size: 17 residues. V was pared by 2 bases and J by 4 bases, with 5 bases of the junction left unmatched. Germline V CDR1 and CDR2: SGHTA, FQGNSA. The CDR3 loop reads CASSLRSSGGATGELFF. The CDR3, as DNA: TGTGCCAGCAGCTTAAGGTCTAGCGGGGGGGCCACCGGGGAGCTGTTTTTT.

The chain is built from TRBV5-1 and TRBJ1-3; D call uncertain. Germline V CDR1 and CDR2: SGHRS, YFSETQ. The CDR3 is 15 residues long. V was trimmed by 1 base and J by 0 bases, leaving 8 bases between them. The chain's CDR3 is CASSLNSYSGNTIYF. DNA of the CDR3: TGCGCCAGCAGCTTGAACTCCTACTCTGGAAACACCATATATTTT.

V usage is TRBV5-1 and J usage is TRBJ2-7; D is ambiguous. Germline V gene lookup returns CDR1 SGHRS and CDR2 YFSETQ. The ends were cut back, 6 bases at V and 7 bases at J, with 11 bases in the middle. The CDR3 contains 11 residues. The CDR3 DNA reads as TGCGCCAGCAAGCTTGACACAGAGCAGTACTTC. It yields the protein CASKLDTEQYF.

The chain recombines TRBV30 with TRBJ2-7; D unresolved. Germline V lookup: CDR1 GTSNPN, CDR2 SVGIG (reference sequence). CDR3 size: 12 residues. V was pared by 1 base and J by 0 bases, with 4 bases between. The CDR3 protein is CAWSATSYEQYF. For the CDR3, the DNA is TGTGCCTGGAGTGCCACCTCCTACGAGCAGTACTTC.

The V call is TRBV6-5, the J call TRBJ1-1; 10 positions agree with TRBD1. CDR1 is MNHEY, CDR2 SVGAGI, per germline. CDR3 length: 13 residues. The trim removed 7 bases at V and 7 bases at J, leaving 6 bases unmatched. The CDR3 region is CASTGTGEDEAFF. DNA of the CDR3: TGTGCCAGCACCGGGACAGGGGAAGATGAAGCTTTCTTT.

This clone was recorded once. This rearrangement joins TRBV2 to TRBJ1-5, with D perhaps TRBD1 (5 bases). The CDR3 extends over 18 amino acids. Germline V lookup: CDR1 SNHLY, CDR2 FYNNEI. V was shortened by 1 base and J by 2 bases, with 18 bases between the two germline ends. The CDR3 sequence is CASSEEASRGGGNQPQHF. The CDR3 DNA reads as TGTGCCAGCAGTGAAGAGGCAAGCCGTGGAGGGGGCAATCAGCCCCAGCATTTT.

The chain links TRBV5-6 to TRBJ2-3; TRBD1 agrees at 9 bases. The CDR3 runs to 16 residues. Germline V gene sequence: CDR1 SGHDT, CDR2 YYEEEE. V was pared by 5 bases and J by 4 bases, with 11 bases of the junction left unmatched. CDR3 residues: CASSSPRDREADTQYF. The CDR3 bases are TGTGCCAGCAGTTCCCCACGGGACAGGGAGGCAGATACGCAGTATTTT.

The V call is TRBV7-2, the J call TRBJ2-5; D possibly uses TRBD1 or TRBD2 (5 bases each). This CDR3 has 14 residues. Germline CDR1 reads SGHTA; CDR2 reads FQGNSA. Trimming stripped 2 bases from V and 3 bases from J, with 10 bases between. The CDR3 DNA follows: TGTGCCAGCAGCTTAAACGGGGCCGAAGAGACCCAGTACTTC. Protein: CASSLNGAEETQYF.

The rearrangement links TRBV15 to TRBJ2-5, with 7 bases that match TRBD2. This CDR3 has 15 amino acids. CDR1 is LNHNV and CDR2 is YYDKDF in the germline V gene (reference sequence). The V segment lost 5 bases and the J segment 1 base; nucleotides outside the gene matches: 7. The CDR3: CATSGLVGVQETQYF. The CDR3 DNA is TGTGCCACCAGCGGACTAGTGGGGGTCCAAGAGACCCAGTACTTC.

The V gene is TRBV18, the J gene TRBJ2-7; D call uncertain. The V gene's germline CDR1 is KGHSH and CDR2 LQKENI. The ends were cut back, 3 bases at V and 0 bases at J, with 9 bases in the middle. The CDR3 has 14 amino acids. CDR3 protein: CASSPFQSSYEQYF. CDR3 sequence (DNA): TGTGCCAGCTCACCGTTCCAATCCTCCTACGAGCAGTACTTC.

V usage is TRBV5-4 and J usage is TRBJ1-1; D is ambiguous. Trimming shortened V by 4 bases and J by 2 bases, and 15 bases separated the two germline ends. The CDR3 is made up of 15 amino acids. Germline lookup yields CDR1 SGHNT and CDR2 YYREEE (reference sequence). DNA for the CDR3: TGTGCCAGCAGCCCCCGCGAGGGAAGTAACACTGAAGCTTTCTTT. Its protein product is CASSPREGSNTEAFF. Combining the CDR3 with reference TRBV5-4 and TRBJ1-1 gives the whole variable domain ETGVTQSPTHLIKTRGQQVTLRCSSQSGHNTVSWYQQALGQGPQFIFQYYREEENGRGNFPPRFSGLQFPNYSSELNVNALELDDSALYLCASSPREGSNTEAFFGQGTRLTVV.

This clone was seen just once. The V gene is TRBV12-3 or TRBV12-4, the J gene TRBJ2-7; D uncertain. V lost 8 bases to trimming and J lost 0 bases, with 5 bases between them. The CDR3 is 11 residues long. The CDR3 loop is CASGSSYEQYF. The DNA for the CDR3 is TGTGCCAGCGGGTCCTCCTACGAGCAGTACTTC.

The chain carries TRBV29-1 and TRBJ2-1, with TRBD2 identical over 8 bases. Germline lookup yields CDR1 SQVTM and CDR2 ANQGSEA. The junction had 4 bases not matched to a gene; V was cut back by 3 bases and J by 3 bases. The CDR3 contains 14 residues. The CDR3 DNA reads as TGCAGCGTTGAGCGTCGGGGGGGCTACAATGAGCAGTTCTTC. Protein: CSVERRGGYNEQFF.

This clone was counted between two and nine times. The same CDR3 can be traced to other DNA sequences in this sample. The chain employs TRBV11-2 and TRBJ1-1, with D maybe TRBD1 (6 bases). Germline CDR1 and CDR2: SGHAT and FQNNGV. The CDR3 is made up of 14 amino acids. Trimming pared 2 bases from V and 1 base from J, leaving 8 bases between. This CDR3 reads CASSLRGGNTEAFF. The CDR3 bases are TGTGCCAGCAGCTTAAGAGGGGGGAACACTGAAGCTTTCTTT.

This chain's CDR3 is CATLRPGTLAYTF. In DNA, the CDR3 is TGTGCCACCCTACGACCCGGGACGCTCGCCTACACCTTC. The rearrangement joins TRBV10-3 to TRBJ1-2; a weak D match, TRBD1 (5 bases). V gave up 10 bases and J gave up 10 bases, with 22 bases separating them. CDR1 and CDR2 (germline): ENHRY, SYGVKD. The CDR3 extends over 13 amino acids.

This clone was observed a single time. The chain has TRBV19 and TRBJ1-2, with D tentatively TRBD1 (5 bases). The germline V gene encodes CDR1 LNHDA and CDR2 SQIVND (reference sequence). The ends were cut back, 2 bases at V and 6 bases at J, with 19 bases in the middle. The CDR3 sequence is 16 residues long. The CDR3 sequence: CASSINPSPRVNGYTF. The CDR3 nucleotides are TGTGCCAGTAGTATAAACCCCTCCCCCAGGGTGAATGGCTACACCTTC. The full variable domain, its missing parts supplied by reference TRBV19 and TRBJ1-2, is DGGITQSPKYLFRKEGQNVTLSCEQNLNHDAMYWYRQDPGQGLRLIYYSQIVNDFQKGDIAEGYSVSREKKESFPLTVTSAQKNPTAFYLCASSINPSPRVNGYTFGSGTRLTVV.

This chain connects TRBV28 to TRBJ2-7; 7 bases are shared with TRBD1. Germline CDR1 MDHEN, CDR2 SYDVKM. Trimming removed 8 bases from V and 0 bases from J; junction bases left unmatched: 7. The CDR3 extends over 14 amino acids. In DNA, the CDR3 is TGTGCCAGCCTTGGACAGGTTCCCTCCTACGAGCAGTACTTC. Translating it yields CASLGQVPSYEQYF. Full variable domain (remainder filled in from reference TRBV28 and TRBJ2-7): DVKVTQSSRYLVKRTGEKVFLECVQDMDHENMFWYRQDPGLGLRLIYFSYDVKMKEKGDIPEGYSVSREKKERFSLILESASTNQTSMYLCASLGQVPSYEQYFGPGTRLTVT.

A single count supports this clone. J is TRBJ1-5 and V is TRBV6-5; TRBD1 is a possible D gene (6 bases). Per germline, CDR1 MNHEY and CDR2 SVGAGI. Trimming took off 0 bases at V and 3 bases at J, with 9 bases between the two ends. The CDR3 sequence is 15 residues long. CDR3 protein: CASSYSYRVNQPQHF. As DNA, the CDR3 is TGTGCCAGCAGTTACTCTTACAGGGTCAATCAGCCCCAGCATTTT.